This TCR beta chain was found in a study of blood T cell repertoires in COVID-19. Study-wide background: Samples taken during acute and convalescent COVID-19 were collected in the United States, Italy and Spain.

The CDR3 length is 11 residues. Looked up from germline, CDR1 is MNHEY and CDR2 is SVGAGI. The V gene lost 6 bases and the J gene lost 5 bases, with 8 bases spanning the gap. As processed by the authors: Amplification with reference gene primers provided the estimates of nucleated cell counts. Profiled with immunoSEQ multiplex PCR; TCRdb holds only in-frame clones, not every one. V and J calls and clone size are copied from that table; D and trimming were computed from the DNA. This table has over 65,000 clones, 90% appearing once. In its sample, this clone was seen a few times. The origin of this receptor is a human donor in a cohort sampled during active COVID-19. The chain joins TRBV6-5 to TRBJ2-7; no clear D. The sequenced sample was peripheral blood. CDR3 sequence reads: CASSHANEQYF. The CDR3 DNA follows: TGTGCCAGCAGCCACGCTAACGAGCAGTACTTC.